What follows are 13 T cell receptor beta chains derived from one specimen sequenced in a study of T cells in Graves' hyperthyroidism and ophthalmopathy. Researchers amplified the TCR beta CDR3 regions from RNA transcripts. The primer set for the first-round RT-PCR of the TCR CDR3 was HTBI. TCRdb redid the calling of the multiplex PCR reads with MiXCR, one entry per CDR3 protein. The repertoire holds approximately 530,000 distinct CDR3 sequences, with around 15% as singletons. Sequences were obtained from blood. The origin of the receptors is a woman aged 18-29 years with Graves' hyperthyroidism.

There are many counts of this clonotype. V usage is TRBV10-1 and J usage is TRBJ2-1; 13 positions match TRBD2. This CDR3 is built from 18 residues. V dropped 3 bases and J dropped 8; count of bases not matched to a gene: 13. Germline lookup yields CDR1 WNHNN and CDR2 SYGVQD (reference sequence). This chain's CDR3 is CASSDLSRLAGGRDEQFF. The CDR3 DNA reads as TGCGCCAGCAGTGACCTCTCGAGACTAGCGGGGGGCCGTGATGAGCAGTTCTTC.

The genes are TRBV7-2 and TRBJ1-6; D remains unclear. Germline V lookup: CDR1 SGHTA, CDR2 FQGNSA. The CDR3 spans 13 residues. V was shortened by 1 base and J by 10 bases, with 8 bases between the two germline ends. The CDR3 DNA reads as TGTGCCAGCAGCTTAGATAAGGGATCACCCCTCCACTTT. Encoded protein: CASSLDKGSPLHF.

J is TRBJ1-1 and V is TRBV2; 7 nucleotides match TRBD1. Germline V gene data show CDR1 as SNHLY and CDR2 as FYNNEI. V dropped 8 bases and J dropped 4; count of bases not matched to a gene: 13. This CDR3 has 15 amino acids. DNA for the CDR3: TGTGCCAGCCGTGGGACAGCTTCCCCCGCCACTGAAGCTTTCTTT. It encodes CASRGTASPATEAFF.

J is TRBJ2-6 and V is TRBV6-2 or TRBV6-3; D could derive from TRBD1 or TRBD2 (5 bases each). V lost 5 bases and J 0 bases, leaving 14 bases between the germline ends. Germline V CDR1 and CDR2: MNHEY, SVGEGT. The length of the CDR3 is 17 residues. CDR3 sequence: CASSGTEILSGANVLTF. The CDR3 DNA sequence: TGTGCCAGCAGTGGGACGGAAATTCTCTCTGGGGCCAACGTCCTGACTTTC.

Comment on this clonotype: Germline and junction disagree at one end, which may indicate a read error. The CDR3 region has the DNA TGCGCCAGCAGTTACAGGGAGAACACTGAAGTTTTCTTT. This translates into CASSYRENTEVFF. The chain links TRBV5-1 to TRBJ1-1, with a tentative D call TRBD1 (6 bases). Germline V CDR1 and CDR2: SGHRS, YFSETQ. CDR3 length: 13 amino acids. Looking up the rest from reference TRBV5-1 and TRBJ1-1 gives the full variable domain: KAGVTQTPRYLIKTRGQQVTLSCSPISGHRSVSWYQQTPGQGLQFLFEYFSETQRNKGNFPGRFSGRQFSNSRSEMNVSTLELGDSALYLCASSYRENTEVFFGQGTRLTVV.

In this sample, this clonotype turned up a few times. The gene calls are TRBV7-9 and TRBJ2-6; no reliable D call. Germline V lookup: CDR1 SEHNR, CDR2 FQNEAQ (reference sequence). Trimming cost V 5 bases and J 4 bases, with 24 bases left between them. This CDR3 has 19 amino acids. The CDR3 DNA follows: TGTGCCAGCAGCCAAGAGGTTTTGGGCGCTCGTTCCGGGGCCAACGTCCTGACTTTC. It codes for CASSQEVLGARSGANVLTF.

This clonotype was counted between two and nine times. The chain links TRBV6-6 to TRBJ1-5; no definite D call. The V end was cut by 0 bases, the J end by 6 bases, with 9 bases between. This CDR3 comprises 14 residues. CDR1 MNHNY and CDR2 SVGAGI come from the germline V gene (reference sequence). In DNA form, the CDR3 reads TGTGCCAGCAGTTACTCGGTATCGGGTCAGCCCCAGCATTTT. It specifies CASSYSVSGQPQHF.

This clonotype was detected many times. This chain joins TRBV7-9 and TRBJ1-2; D call uncertain. Trimming cost V 1 base and J 0 bases, with 9 bases left between them. CDR3 length equals 15 residues. Germline-derived CDR1 and CDR2 are SEHNR and FQNEAQ (reference sequence). The CDR3, as DNA: TGTGCCAGCAGCTTAGAGGGAGTCTCTAACTATGGCTACACCTTC. It yields the protein CASSLEGVSNYGYTF.

This clonotype was recorded at least ten times. The genes are TRBV24-1 and TRBJ1-1; maybe TRBD1 (5 bases). CDR1 and CDR2 from the germline V gene are KGHDR and SFDVKD. V was trimmed by 9 bases and J by 3 bases, leaving 13 bases between them. The CDR3 has 13 residues. The CDR3 sequence: CATRLREDTEAFF. The CDR3, as DNA: TGTGCCACCCGCCTCAGGGAGGACACTGAAGCTTTCTTT.

As for this clonotype: A much bigger clone sits one base away, suggesting this may be a read error. The chain couples TRBV4-3 to TRBJ1-2; D is possibly TRBD1 (6 bases). This CDR3 is built from 16 residues. V lost 4 bases and J lost 3, with 18 bases in between. Germline CDR1 LGHNA, CDR2 YSLEER. The CDR3: CASSPTRTESDYGYTF. The CDR3 DNA reads TGCGCCAGCAGCCCGACCCGGACAGAGAGTGACTATGGCTACACCTTC.

This clonotype appeared a few times. The V and J genes are TRBV6-2 or TRBV6-3 and TRBJ2-7, with TRBD1 matching over 12 bases. The V and J ends lost 3 bases and 6 bases, in that order; junction bases with no gene match: 6. The CDR3 is 15 residues long. CDR1 and CDR2 (germline): MNHEY, SVGEGT. CDR3 nucleotides: TGTGCCAGCAGTTATCTCGGGACAGGGGGCTTCGAGCAGTACTTC. As protein: CASSYLGTGGFEQYF.

This clonotype was seen at least ten times. CDR3 bases: TGCAGTGCTAGAGAACCAGGGGGCAGATATGGCTACACCTTC. Protein: CSAREPGGRYGYTF. The V and J genes are TRBV20-1 and TRBJ1-2; 8 bases line up with TRBD1. V lost 0 bases to trimming and J lost 5 bases; unmatched junction nucleotides: 5. There are 14 residues in the CDR3. The germline gives CDR1 DFQATT, CDR2 SNEGSKA (reference sequence).

In this sample, this clonotype turned up many times. The J gene is TRBJ1-1, the V gene TRBV7-8; no clear D gene. Germline V gene lookup returns CDR1 SGHVS and CDR2 FQNEAQ. Trimming took 5 bases from V and 4 from J, leaving 14 bases between them. CDR3 length: 14 residues. The CDR3 DNA is TGTGCCAGCAGCACACGGGGTGGTATCACTGAAGCTTTCTTT. This encodes CASSTRGGITEAFF. Together with reference TRBV7-8 and TRBJ1-1, the CDR3 gives the full variable domain: GAGVSQSPRYKVAKRGQDVALRCDPISGHVSLFWYQQALGQGPEFLTYFQNEAQLDKSGLPSDRFFAERPEGSVSTLKIQRTQQEDSAVYLCASSTRGGITEAFFGQGTRLTVV.